This T cell receptor (beta chain) was retrieved from a study of T-cell memory formation after mild COVID-19. Study at large: TCR clusters showed largely donor specificity.

This clonotype showed up just a few times. TCRdb analysed the 5' RACE reads with MiXCR anew, one entry per CDR3 protein. The sample includes approximately 500,000 distinct CDR3 sequences, nearly 25% of them seen just once. This CDR3 has 16 residues. The V gene end was trimmed by 6 bases and the J gene end by 4 bases; junction bases not matched to a gene: 10. Germline V gene sequence: CDR1 MGHRA, CDR2 YSYEKL. What was sequenced was PBMCs or a T cell subset sorted from them (not recorded which). This sequence was found in an adult woman who had mild COVID-19 (a few samples of this study predate the infection). Cell type and time point are not known. This chain uses TRBV4-1 with TRBJ2-3; 10 bases line up with TRBD2. CDR3 loop: CASRPPGTSVADTQYF. Written as DNA, the CDR3 is TGCGCCAGCAGGCCCCCCGGGACTAGCGTAGCAGATACGCAGTATTTT.